This T cell receptor (beta chain) is from a study of CD8+ T cells in alopecia areata. V shed 4 bases and J 7 bases; nucleotides not matched to a gene: 10. The CDR3 runs 15 residues. CDR1 SGDLS and CDR2 YYNGEE come from the germline V gene. RNA was isolated and reverse transcribed to cDNA, the sequencing template. Libraries were prepared by immunoSEQ multiplex PCR; TCRdb keeps only in-frame clonotypes and omits some of them. The table records around 100,000 clones, 55% to 60% of them present only once. The treatment: oral pan-JAK inhibitor, 5-10 mg twice daily. This clone was detected a few times. The specimen comprised CD4+ T cells sorted from blood, sampled at week 24, from a patient treated with tofacitinib. The clonotype was recovered from a human donor with alopecia areata. The chain links TRBV9 to TRBJ2-7; 11 bases map to TRBD2. The CDR3 DNA reads TGTGCCAGCAGCCCCGGGACTAGCGGCCAGAGGGAGCAGTACTTC. Translated: CASSPGTSGQREQYF.